The 22 T cell receptor delta chains given below trace back to one sample, sequenced in a study of DNA immune sequencing with unique molecular identifiers. A 32-plex genomic DNA assay used primers for all 8 TRDV and 4 TRDJ genes. A 12-nucleotide UMI was added during 3 barcoding PCR cycles before adapter PCR. TCRdb re-called clones from the multiplex PCR reads via CATT. There are more than 4,500 delta-chain clones in the sample; 9.5% to 13% occur only once, and roughly 53% lies in the top ten. The sample was gamma-delta T cells enriched from blood buffy coat, or unenriched PBMCs (not recorded which). The receptors derive from a human donor in good health.

Concerning this clone itself: TCRdb's entry gives the protein of a much larger clone, which mismatches this DNA's translation at residue 13, likely from a read error; the protein reported here is translated from the DNA. V is TRDV2 and J is TRDJ1; TRDD3 aligns across 11 bases. CDR1 and CDR2 from the germline V gene are GEAIGNYY and EKD. This CDR3 has 17 residues. The CDR3 here is CACDSLMGDTDTEKLIF. The CDR3 bases are TGTGCCTGTGACTCGCTGATGGGGGATACGGACACCGAAAAACTCATCTTT.

This clone was recorded a few times. A far bigger clonotype differs at one base, so this is likely a read error. V gene TRDV2 combines with J gene TRDJ1; a possible D gene is TRDD3 (6 bases). Germline CDR1 GEAIGNYY, CDR2 EKD. This CDR3 contains 17 residues. With 0 bases removed from V and 0 bases from J, the gap between germline ends came to 16 bases. The CDR3 DNA sequence: TGTGCCTGTGACACCGTGGGGGCCCCTCAGTACACCGATAAACTCATCTTT. Translated, it gives CACDTVGAPQYTDKLIF.

This clone was observed many times. It differs at one base from a far larger clone, so likely a read error. The chain is built from TRDV2 and TRDJ1; 12 nucleotides align to TRDD3. CDR3 length: 16 residues. Germline CDR1 is GEAIGNYY and CDR2 is EKD. This chain's CDR3 is CARDKLGDTQADKLIF. The CDR3 DNA is TGTGCCCGTGACAAGCTGGGGGATACGCAGGCCGATAAACTCATCTTT.

This clone was counted many times. The CDR3 sequence: CACDRRIRLRPWDTRQMFF. In nucleotides, the CDR3 is TGTGCCTGTGACAGAAGGATACGCTTGCGGCCCTGGGACACCCGACAGATGTTTTTC. This rearrangement joins TRDV2 to TRDJ3; 7 nucleotides match TRDD3. Germline assignment: CDR1 GEAIGNYY and CDR2 EKD. This CDR3 region has 19 residues. The trim removed 2 bases at V and 2 bases at J, leaving 11 bases unmatched.

The sample holds a few counts of this clone. A read error is the likely source, as a far larger clone sits one nucleotide away. The chain recombines TRDV2 with TRDJ3; TRDD3 matches at 7 bases. With 3 bases clipped from V and 0 bases from J, the junction kept 19 bases outside the gene matches. The V gene's germline CDR1 is GEAIGNYY and CDR2 EKD. This CDR3 has 22 residues. Here the CDR3 DNA reads TGTGCCTGTGACCAAACCGGGGTTGGGGGACCCGAGAGCTCCTGGGACACCCGACAGATGTTTTTC. Protein sequence: CACDQTGVGGPESSWDTRQMFF.

The rearrangement links TRDV2 to TRDJ1, with TRDD3 identical over 10 bases. The CDR3 has 17 amino acids. Trimming removed 5 bases from V and 0 bases from J; junction bases left unmatched: 11. Germline V gives CDR1 GEAIGNYY, CDR2 EKD. DNA of the CDR3: TGTGCCTGTGCCCAACTGGGGGATGGAAAGTACACCGATAAACTCATCTTT. Translating gives CACAQLGDGKYTDKLIF.

This clone was detected a few times. The mismatch at residue 5 between this DNA's translation and the TCRdb protein of a much larger clone likely reflects a read error; the protein shown is translated from the DNA. This chain joins TRDV2 and TRDJ1, with 8 positions matching TRDD3. CDR3 length equals 17 residues. V gave up 3 bases and J gave up 0 bases; unmatched junction bases: 11. The germline gives CDR1 GEAIGNYY, CDR2 EKD. This CDR3 reads CACDALTGGHDTDKLIF. The DNA for the CDR3 is TGTGCCTGTGACGCCTTAACTGGGGGGCATGACACCGATAAACTCATCTTT.

This clone appeared a few times. The CDR3 DNA reads as TGTGCAGCAACCAGCTTCTTCCTACTAAACTGGGGGATAACGTACACCGATAAACTCATCTTT. As protein: CAATSFFLLNWGITYTDKLIF. This chain links TRAV29/DV5 with TRDJ1; 11 nucleotides agree with TRDD3. The J gene, not given by TCRdb, was assigned here from a germline match of the nucleotide sequence. Germline V gene data show CDR1 as NSMFDY and CDR2 as ISSIKDK. CDR3 length: 21 residues. The trim removed 3 bases at V and 0 bases at J, leaving 22 bases unmatched.

Notes on this clone: This DNA's translation differs at residue 14 from TCRdb's protein, which comes from a much larger clone; a read error is likely, and the protein shown is translated from the DNA. The V call is TRDV2, the J call TRDJ1, with 13 bases fitting TRDD3. From germline, CDR1 is GEAIGNYY and CDR2 EKD. Trimming took 1 base from V and 7 from J; bases not matched to a gene: 14. The CDR3 is 18 amino acids. Here the CDR3 reads CACDTLSTGGYGAVKLIF. The CDR3, as DNA: TGTGCCTGTGACACTCTAAGTACTGGGGGATACGGCGCCGTTAAACTCATCTTT.

This clone was seen many times. This rearrangement joins TRDV2 to TRDJ1; 10 nucleotides line up with TRDD3. The CDR3 loop spans 22 amino acids. Germline CDR1 reads GEAIGNYY; CDR2 reads EKD. J was trimmed by 0 bases and V by 0 bases; bases with no gene match: 21. In DNA, the CDR3 is TGTGCCTGTGACACCGCGCGAGCCCATAAGGGGGATACGCTTGGTTACACCGATAAACTCATCTTT. It translates to CACDTARAHKGDTLGYTDKLIF.

Only a few counts were recorded for this clone. The protein TCRdb gives is from a much larger clone and does not agree with this DNA's translation at residue 15, likely a read error; the protein shown here comes from the DNA. The chain has TRDV2 and TRDJ1; TRDD2 or TRDD3 may be the D gene (7 bases each). Between the trimmed V and J ends, which lost 2 bases and 6 bases, there was a span of 30 bases. The germline V gene has CDR1 GEAIGNYY and CDR2 EKD. This CDR3 has 19 residues. The CDR3 coding sequence is TGTGCCTGTGACAACCTTCCTCCCCGTACTGGGGTTAGGAATCATAAACTCATCTTT. It is translated as CACDNLPPRTGVRNHKLIF.

V usage is TRAV29/DV5 and J usage is TRDJ1; a weak D match, TRDD3 (5 bases). TCRdb gives no J gene; it was assigned here by matching the DNA to germline. The CDR3 length is 19 residues. The germline CDR1 and CDR2 sequences are NSMFDY and ISSIKDK. Between the trimmed V and J ends, which lost 3 bases and 4 bases, there was a span of 31 bases. The CDR3 sequence is CAATGQTPEGPGALDKLIF. The CDR3, as DNA: TGTGCAGCAACCGGTCAGACCCCCGAGGGTCCGGGGGCCCTCGATAAACTCATCTTT.

This clone has a handful of counts. TCRdb pairs this DNA with a much larger clone's protein that differs at residue 7, likely a read error; the protein shown was translated from the DNA. The chain couples TRDV2 to TRDJ1, with D tentatively TRDD3 (5 bases). Trimming removed 3 bases from V and 3 bases from J, with 19 bases in between. CDR3 size: 16 residues. CDR1 GEAIGNYY and CDR2 EKD come from the germline V gene. DNA of the CDR3: TGTGCCTGTGACCCTATTGAGAGATACAGAGCCGATAAACTCATCTTT. Protein sequence: CACDPIERYRADKLIF.

This clone was observed at least ten times. The chain links TRDV2 to TRDJ3, with D unresolved. Deletions cut 0 bases from V and 2 bases from J, with 19 bases between. The CDR3 spans 20 residues. Germline V lookup: CDR1 GEAIGNYY, CDR2 EKD. CDR3 loop: CACDTLRGGTNPWDTRQMFF. In DNA form, the CDR3 reads TGTGCCTGTGACACCTTACGTGGCGGGACAAACCCCTGGGACACCCGACAGATGTTTTTC.

Regarding this clone: The TCRdb protein comes from a much larger clone and disagrees with this DNA's translation at residue 12, likely due to a read error; the protein given here is derived from the DNA. The gene calls are TRDV2 and TRDJ1; 11 nucleotides line up with TRDD3. The junction had 8 bases not matched to a gene; V was cut back by 0 bases and J by 3 bases. The CDR3 sequence is 17 residues long. Germline V gives CDR1 GEAIGNYY, CDR2 EKD. Here the CDR3 reads CACDTVGGYASSDKLIF. As DNA, the CDR3 is TGTGCCTGTGACACCGTTGGGGGATACGCCTCCTCCGATAAACTCATCTTT.

A remark on this clone: A read error likely explains why the TCRdb protein, taken from a much larger clone, differs from this DNA's translation at residue 7; the protein shown is translated from the DNA. The chain recombines TRDV2 with TRDJ1, with D uncertain. V was trimmed by 3 bases and J by 1 base, leaving 14 bases between them. CDR1 and CDR2 (germline): GEAIGNYY, EKD. The CDR3 length is 15 residues. CDR3 protein: CACDPVLRRTDKLIF. The CDR3 DNA reads TGTGCCTGTGACCCCGTATTACGGCGCACCGATAAACTCATCTTT.

The genes are TRAV14/DV4 and TRDJ1; 7 bases fit TRDD3. Since TCRdb gives no J gene, matching the DNA to germline was used here to assign it. The CDR3 totals 19 residues. Germline CDR1 and CDR2: TSDPSYG and QGSYDQQN (reference sequence). The V gene end was trimmed by 0 bases and the J gene end by 2 bases; junction bases not matched to a gene: 15. CDR3 nucleotide sequence: TGTGCAATGAGAGAGGGCCTGCTGGGGACCGGGGGATCAACCGATAAACTCATCTTT. This codes for CAMREGLLGTGGSTDKLIF.

On this clone itself: This likely traces to a read error, being one base from a far larger clone. This CDR3 is also generated by other DNA sequences in the sample. V usage is TRDV2 and J usage is TRDJ1; TRDD3 agrees at 9 bases. CDR3 length: 17 residues. The germline gives CDR1 GEAIGNYY, CDR2 EKD. Trimming at V came to 3 bases and at J to 5 bases, leaving 15 bases not matched to a gene. The CDR3 region has the DNA TGTGCCTGTGACGGCGTTACTGGGGGACCAGAGGGTGATAAACTCATCTTT. Encoded protein: CACDGVTGGPEGDKLIF.

This clone occurred a few times. TCRdb pairs this DNA with a much larger clone's protein that differs at residue 8, likely a read error; the protein shown was translated from the DNA. J is TRDJ1 and V is TRDV2; 7 bases agree with TRDD3. The CDR3 sequence is 17 residues long. V lost 1 base, J lost 0 bases, and 10 bases stayed unmatched. Germline CDR1 is GEAIGNYY and CDR2 is EKD. The CDR3 protein is CACDTLGAGKYTDKLIF. The DNA of the CDR3 is TGTGCCTGTGACACTCTGGGGGCTGGAAAGTACACCGATAAACTCATCTTT.

Concerning this clone: Since a far larger clone is one base different, this is likely a read error. At the DNA level, this CDR3 is encoded by other sequences in the same sample as well. The rearrangement joins TRDV1 to TRDJ1, with TRDD2 matching 8 bases. The J gene, absent from TCRdb, was called here by matching the DNA to germline. The CDR3 sequence is 23 residues long. Germline V gene sequence: CDR1 TSWWSYY, CDR2 QGS. The CDR3 region is CALGDLPRTSYVRGGTYTDKLIF. The DNA for the CDR3 is TGTGCTCTTGGGGACCTACCAAGGACTTCCTACGTCCGGGGGGGGACGTACACCGACAAACTCATCTTT.

To note about this clone: TCRdb assigns this DNA the protein of a much larger clone, which departs from its translation at residue 11; this likely reflects a read error, and the protein shown comes from translating the DNA. V gene TRDV2 combines with J gene TRDJ1; 7 positions agree with TRDD3. The germline CDR1 and CDR2 sequences are GEAIGNYY and EKD. Trimming cost V 3 bases and J 1 base; bases outside gene matches: 16. CDR3 length: 18 residues. As DNA, the CDR3 is TGTGCCTGTGACCCCCTAATGGGGGAAACCGAGGGCACCGATAAACTCATCTTT. Its protein is CACDPLMGETEGTDKLIF.

Remarks on this clone: A single base is all that separates this from a far larger clone, so a read error is likely. Other DNA variants within this sample encode the same CDR3. The chain employs TRDV2 and TRDJ3, with 11 bases lining up with TRDD3. J lost 0 bases, V lost 4 bases, and 10 bases had no gene match. Germline values: CDR1 GEAIGNYY, CDR2 EKD. The CDR3 is made up of 20 amino acids. The CDR3: CACEPYWGIIGSWDTRQMFF. The DNA of the CDR3 is TGTGCCTGTGAACCATACTGGGGGATAATAGGCTCCTGGGACACCCGACAGATGTTTTTC.